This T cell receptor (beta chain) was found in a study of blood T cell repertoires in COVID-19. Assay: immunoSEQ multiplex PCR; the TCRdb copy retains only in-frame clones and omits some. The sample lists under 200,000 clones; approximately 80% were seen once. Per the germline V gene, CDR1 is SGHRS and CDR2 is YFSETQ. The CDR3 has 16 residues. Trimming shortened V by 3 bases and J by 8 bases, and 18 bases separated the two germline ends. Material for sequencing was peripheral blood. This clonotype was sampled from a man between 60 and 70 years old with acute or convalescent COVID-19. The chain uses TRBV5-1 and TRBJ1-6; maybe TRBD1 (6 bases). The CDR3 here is CASSSLGGGSDSPLHF. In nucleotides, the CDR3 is TGCGCCAGCAGCTCCCTCGGTGGGGGCTCGGATTCACCCCTCCACTTT.